This entry is about one T cell receptor (beta chain). The entry originates in a study of T cells in tuberculosis. After thawing and overnight rest, PBMC were stained with GMM-loaded CD1B tetramer, viability dye and anti-CD3 for sorting. The lipid loaded on the CD1B tetramers was C32 glucose monomycolate from Rhodococcus equi. PBMC for tetramer sorting were first depleted of CD14-expressing monocytes. The ends were cut back, 2 bases at V and 5 bases at J, with 12 bases in the middle. CDR1 is LNHDA, CDR2 SQIVND, per germline (reference sequence). The CDR3 runs 15 residues. No alpha-beta pairing information exists for these sequences. Sequencing was performed with immunoSEQ multiplex PCR; in TCRdb, only in-frame clones are kept and a portion is missing. The table includes about 58,000 clones, 88% detected once.

This TCR was sampled from an adult woman with latent tuberculosis. V gene TRBV19 combines with J gene TRBJ1-4, with unresolved D. What was sequenced was CD1b-GMM tetramer-negative cells sorted from PBMCs. The CDR3 sequence: CASSIYGRPNEKLFF. DNA of the CDR3: TGTGCCAGTAGTATATATGGGCGCCCGAATGAAAAACTGTTTTTT.